This TCR beta chain was captured in a study of CD8+CD57+ T cells in acquired aplastic anemia. Study details: The average for DNA from sorted CD4+ and CD8+ cells was 3 to 3.5 ug.

This clonotype has a count of ten or more. Antigen: not known. CD8+CD57+ cell expansion had been shown by flow cytometry in patients chosen for sequencing. Patient blood was sampled before any therapy had been received. Study-wide findings and caveats: Significant differences in CD8+ Simpson's diversity were not observed between patients and controls. It was found that some 31 CD8+ CDR3 sequences were shared between patients and controls.

There are 11 residues in the CDR3. Trimming cost V 5 bases and J 8 bases, with 9 bases left between them. CDR1 is SEHNR and CDR2 is FQNEAQ in the germline V gene (reference sequence). TCR beta VDJ and CDR3 profiling used genomic DNA as template. TCRdb ran MiXCR on the reads and lists one entry per CDR3 protein. The profile shows 400,000 to 600,000 distinct CDR3 sequences, around 33% of them singletons. The receptor comes from a human donor with aplastic anemia. Sample: sorted CD4+, CD8+, or CD8+CD57+ T cells (not recorded which) from PBMCs. The chain employs TRBV7-9 and TRBJ1-1; D is ambiguous. The CDR3 spells CASSGQPEAFF. For the CDR3, the DNA is TGTGCCAGCAGCGGTCAACCAGAAGCTTTCTTT.